The source of this T cell receptor (beta chain) is a study of PD-L1 blockade in urothelial cancer. In the study overall: Atezolizumab (1,200 mg intravenously every 3 weeks) began in 2014 for patients. A median roughly 150,000 T cells were found in blood samples. Researchers looked at the blood 3 weeks (second dose) and 6 weeks after treatment began.

After removal of 6 bases from V and 2 bases from J, the junction contained 7 bases not matched to a gene. The germline V gene has CDR1 MNHNY and CDR2 SVGAGI (reference sequence). This CDR3 has 14 residues. In its sample, this clone was seen once. The protocol was immunoSEQ multiplex PCR, while the TCRdb copy is restricted to in-frame clones and leaves out a portion. The table records about 76,000 clones, around 93% of them present only once. Documented time point: peripheral blood 6 weeks after treatment start. Every patient provided from 1 to 8 samples, collected pretreatment and on-treatment. The chain employs TRBV6-6 and TRBJ2-7, with 7 positions matching TRBD1. The source was PBMCs, collected around atezolizumab (anti-PD-L1) treatment. The sequence was obtained from an elderly woman with urothelial cancer. The CDR3 is CASSYGTGAYEQYF. In DNA form, the CDR3 reads TGTGCCAGCAGCTACGGAACAGGGGCCTACGAGCAGTACTTC.